This T cell receptor beta chain was captured by sequencing in a study of esophageal squamous cell carcinoma under preoperative chemotherapy (dated 2018 in TCRdb). Looking at the study overall: The study profiled TCR repertoires of both peripheral blood T cells and tumor-infiltrating lymphocytes. In patients with esophageal squamous cell carcinoma, the study looked at what paclitaxel-nedaplatin chemotherapy did to T-cell receptor repertoires. Five or six patients with primary esophageal squamous cell carcinoma were included in the cohort. Repertoires from samples obtained before paclitaxel-nedaplatin therapy were compared with repertoires from samples obtained after paclitaxel-nedaplatin therapy.

What the research found in general, with its limitations: Clonotype frequencies shifted immediately and substantially under paclitaxel-nedaplatin therapy, and abundant clones were more likely to contract than to amplify. After chemotherapy, peripheral T cells showed a significant rise in TCR diversity, whereas tumor-infiltrating lymphocytes did not. Tumor-infiltrating lymphocytes after treatment appeared to come partly from peripheral T cells migrating into the tumor, rather than solely from local clonal changes. The analysis included only four to six patients with esophageal squamous cell carcinoma, making the cohort small.

The time point label here, explained by the study, means: before preoperative PTX-NDP chemotherapy. Paclitaxel-nedaplatin was administered to patients as preoperative chemotherapy before surgery. The method was PCR. Sequencing was performed on a HiSeq X Ten. High-throughput sequencing was used to characterize the TCR repertoires. Starting from the raw public reads, TCRdb applied fastp trimming at Q25, assembled clones with MiXCR and retained in-frame beta chains. Rows with a matching CDR3 protein are joined into one entry that keeps the most common DNA and genes. In all, the sample holds about 12,000 distinct CDR3 sequences, and almost 55% of those were seen once. Approximately 16% of the sample is taken by the ten largest. This clonotype turned up a few times. Its antigen remains undetermined. The record has no base qualities; no much larger clone is one base away. The CDR3 measures 18 amino acids from cysteine to phenylalanine. Left in the record is the CDR3 DNA by itself, 54 bases read in frame from the first base. V trim: 4 bases; J trim: 0 bases; unmatched bases: 9. As encoded in the germline V gene, CDR1 is MNHNS while CDR2 is SASEGT.

This TCR came from a human donor with esophageal squamous cell carcinoma. The donor label of this sample is uncertain. Rearrangement joined TRBV6-1 to TRBJ2-1; TRBD2 lines up with 10 middle nucleotides. Sample acquisition took place from a patient given preoperative chemotherapy. The CDR3 reads as follows: CASSAASGGLSSYNEQFF. The base sequence is TGTGCCAGCAGTGCGGCTAGCGGGGGTCTTAGCTCCTACAATGAGCAGTTCTTC.